This T cell receptor (beta chain) was profiled in a study of metastatic and nonmetastatic thyroid tumors. Using MiXCR, TCRdb re-called clones from the PCR reads. In the table there are some 17,000 clones, 28% of which are singletons. CDR3 length equals 14 residues. The germline V gene encodes CDR1 SGHRS and CDR2 YFSETQ. The entire patient cohort was treatment-naive prior to thyroid surgery. Remarks on this clone: One junction end disagrees with the germline gene, perhaps due to a read error.

Sequencing was done on a sample of tumor tissue. The clonotype originates from a female donor with papillary thyroid cancer or a benign thyroid nodule (not recorded which). Some clones in this sample may be carry-over from other donors' samples. The chain couples TRBV5-1 to TRBJ2-2; TRBD1 or TRBD2 may be the D gene (5 bases each). The CDR3 here is CASSLKGATGDLFF. The CDR3 nucleotides are TGCGCCAGCAGCTTAAAAGGTGCCACCGGGGACCTGTTTTTT.